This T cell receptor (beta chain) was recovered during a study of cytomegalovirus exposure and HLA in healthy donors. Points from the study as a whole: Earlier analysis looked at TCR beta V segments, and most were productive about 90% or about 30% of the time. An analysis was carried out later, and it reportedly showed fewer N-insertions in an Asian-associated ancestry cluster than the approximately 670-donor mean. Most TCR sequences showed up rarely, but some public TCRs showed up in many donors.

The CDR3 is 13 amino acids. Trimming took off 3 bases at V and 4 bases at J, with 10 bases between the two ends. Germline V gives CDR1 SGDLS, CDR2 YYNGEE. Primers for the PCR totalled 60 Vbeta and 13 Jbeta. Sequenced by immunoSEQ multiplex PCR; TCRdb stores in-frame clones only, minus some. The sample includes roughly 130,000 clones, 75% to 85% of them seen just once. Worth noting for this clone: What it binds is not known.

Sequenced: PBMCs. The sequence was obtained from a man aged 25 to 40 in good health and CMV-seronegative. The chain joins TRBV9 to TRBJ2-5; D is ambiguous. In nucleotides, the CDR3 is TGTGCCAGCAGCGGAGGCGATAGAGAGACCCAGTACTTC. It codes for CASSGGDRETQYF. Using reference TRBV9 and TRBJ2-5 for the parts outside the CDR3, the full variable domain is DSGVTQTPKHLITATGQRVTLRCSPRSGDLSVYWYQQSLDQGLQFLIQYYNGEERAKGNILERFSAQQFPDLHSELNLSSLELGDSALYFCASSGGDRETQYFGPGTRLLVL.